This T cell receptor (beta chain) comes out of a study of CD8+CD57+ T cells in acquired aplastic anemia. Study summary: Quantities of DNA derived from sorted CD4+ and CD8+ cells averaged approximately 3 ug.

CDR3 and TCR beta VDJ profiling relied on genomic DNA as the template. Each CDR3 protein is one row after TCRdb ran MiXCR on the reads. The sample yields roughly 500,000 distinct CDR3 sequences, about a third seen once. Germline assignment: CDR1 SQVTM and CDR2 ANQGSEA. This CDR3 has 13 residues. Trimming stripped 4 bases from V and 9 bases from J, with 16 bases between. At least ten counts were recorded for this clonotype. It was patients with CD8+CD57+ cell expansion by flow cytometry who were chosen for sequencing. Each patient carried a diagnosis of severe acquired aplastic anemia. Receipt of therapy had not occurred in any patient by the time of blood sampling.

The chain uses TRBV29-1 and TRBJ2-4; D is uncertain. The sequenced sample consisted of sorted CD4+, CD8+, or CD8+CD57+ T cells (not recorded which) from PBMCs. This sequence was found in a human donor with aplastic anemia. In DNA, the CDR3 is TGCAGCGTTGGTCTCTTAGATTCCAGCATTCAGTACTTC. Amino acid sequence: CSVGLLDSSIQYF. Based on the CDR3 plus reference TRBV29-1 and TRBJ2-4, the full variable domain is SAVISQKPSRDICQRGTSLTIQCQVDSQVTMMFWYRQQPGQSLTLIATANQGSEATYESGFVIDKFPISRPNLTFSTLTVSNMSPEDSSIYLCSVGLLDSSIQYFGAGTRLSVL.